This T cell receptor beta chain was recorded in a study of blood T cell repertoires in COVID-19. Study-wide context: T cells, B-cell-depleted T cells, or PBMCs supplied cDNA or gDNA.

The assay was immunoSEQ multiplex PCR, and TCRdb's table has in-frame clones only and misses some. The sample lists approximately 210,000 clones; around four fifths were seen once. The CDR3 spans 14 residues. Trimming removed 1 base from V and 4 bases from J, with 10 bases in between. Per the germline V gene, CDR1 is ENHRY and CDR2 is SYGVKD. Sequencing was performed on peripheral blood. The chain uses TRBV10-3 and TRBJ2-5; possibly TRBD2 for D (5 bases). The TCR originated in a human donor in a cohort sampled during active COVID-19. CDR3 protein: CAISEYRGGETQYF. For the CDR3, the DNA is TGTGCCATCAGTGAGTACCGAGGAGGAGAGACCCAGTACTTC.